The T cell receptor (beta chain) under discussion was sequenced for a study of cytomegalovirus exposure and HLA in healthy donors. Study in general: Around 89 million unique TCRs from HLA-typed donors made up an early data release.

General study results and limits: Later work found that TCR association rates differed between HLA loci; DRB1 had the most and HLA-C the fewest. Investigators reported about 160 TCR beta chains as tied to cytomegalovirus.

Donors showed nominal health when sampled, although they likely had unrecorded immune exposures. Worth noting for this clone: The antigen is undetermined.

The PCR made use of 60 Vbeta and 13 Jbeta primers. Repertoires were generated with immunoSEQ multiplex PCR, while TCRdb's copy carries only in-frame clones and drops some. This sample yields about 270,000 clones, of which about nine tenths are seen a single time; almost 4% belongs to the top ten. This CDR3 spans 15 amino acids. The ends lost 7 bases at V and 4 bases at J; junction bases unmatched: 6. Germline values: CDR1 LNHDA, CDR2 SQIVND (reference sequence). This TCR was recovered from a man aged 35-49 years in good health and CMV-seropositive. The specimen sequenced was PBMCs. The V gene is TRBV19, the J gene TRBJ2-2; TRBD1 agrees at 10 bases. DNA of the CDR3: TGTGCCAGTACCTGGGGACAGGGGTTCACCGGGGAGCTGTTTTTT. As protein: CASTWGQGFTGELFF.